This T cell receptor (beta chain) derives from a study of neoadjuvant anti-PD-1 for oral cavity cancer. Study-level information: Patients without progression got a fourth dose around day 43.

As for time point: after neoadjuvant nivolumab, at surgical resection. This table comes from immunoSEQ multiplex PCR, and its TCRdb copy is limited to in-frame clones, with some not included. Of about 42,000 clones detected, 75% to 80% appear once; the ten largest clones hold around 4.4%. V lost 3 bases and J 6 bases, leaving 10 bases between the germline ends. This CDR3 has 13 amino acids. CDR1 and CDR2 (germline): ENHRY, SYGVKD. The V and J genes are TRBV10-3 and TRBJ2-3; unclear D gene. The sequenced sample was PBMCs, obtained after nivolumab (anti-PD-1) treatment. The clonotype was recovered from a person aged 35-80 years with oral cavity squamous cell carcinoma. The CDR3 DNA sequence: TGTGCCATCAGTGACATAGTAGGGGATACGCAGTATTTT. Protein product: CAISDIVGDTQYF.